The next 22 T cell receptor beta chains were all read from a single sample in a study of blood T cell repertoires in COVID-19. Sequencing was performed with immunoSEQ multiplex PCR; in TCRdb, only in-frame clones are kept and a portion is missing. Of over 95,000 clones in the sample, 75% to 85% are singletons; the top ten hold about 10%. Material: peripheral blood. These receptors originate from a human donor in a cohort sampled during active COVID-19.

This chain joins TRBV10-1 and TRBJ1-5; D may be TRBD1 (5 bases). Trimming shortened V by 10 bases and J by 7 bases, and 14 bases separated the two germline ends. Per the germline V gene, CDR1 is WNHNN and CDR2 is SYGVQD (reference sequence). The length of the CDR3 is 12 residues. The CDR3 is CATNRIPQPQHF. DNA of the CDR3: TGCGCCACCAACAGGATTCCGCAGCCCCAGCATTTT.

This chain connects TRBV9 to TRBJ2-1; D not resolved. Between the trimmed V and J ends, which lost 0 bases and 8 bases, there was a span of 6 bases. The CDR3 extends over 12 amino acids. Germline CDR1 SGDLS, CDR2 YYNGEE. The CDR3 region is CASSVESYEQFF. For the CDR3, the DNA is TGTGCCAGCAGCGTAGAATCCTATGAGCAGTTCTTC.

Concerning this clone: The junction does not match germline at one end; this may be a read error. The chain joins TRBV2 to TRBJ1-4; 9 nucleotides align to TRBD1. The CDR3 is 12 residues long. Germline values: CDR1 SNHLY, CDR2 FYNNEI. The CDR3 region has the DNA TGTGCCAGCAGTGCACAGGGGGCGCAGCTCTATTTT. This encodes CASSAQGAQLYF.

The CDR3 DNA reads as TGTGCCAGCAGTTACGGGCAGGGGAGCACAGATACGCAGTATTTT. This gives the protein CASSYGQGSTDTQYF. The genes are TRBV6-5 and TRBJ2-3; a weak D match, TRBD1 (6 bases). The CDR3 length is 15 residues. Per germline, CDR1 MNHEY and CDR2 SVGAGI. The V end was cut by 2 bases, the J end by 0 bases, with 9 bases between.

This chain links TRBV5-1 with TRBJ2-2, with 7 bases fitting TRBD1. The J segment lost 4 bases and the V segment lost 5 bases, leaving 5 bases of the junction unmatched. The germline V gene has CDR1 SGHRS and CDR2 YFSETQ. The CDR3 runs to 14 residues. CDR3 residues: CASRYDRATGELFF. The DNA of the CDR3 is TGCGCCAGCAGATATGACAGGGCCACCGGGGAGCTGTTTTTT.

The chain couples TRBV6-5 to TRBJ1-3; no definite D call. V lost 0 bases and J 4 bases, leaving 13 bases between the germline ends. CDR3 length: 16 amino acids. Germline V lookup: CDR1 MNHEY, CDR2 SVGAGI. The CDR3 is CASSYSGRRAGNTIYF. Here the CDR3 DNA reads TGTGCCAGCAGTTACTCGGGCAGGAGGGCGGGAAACACCATATATTTT.

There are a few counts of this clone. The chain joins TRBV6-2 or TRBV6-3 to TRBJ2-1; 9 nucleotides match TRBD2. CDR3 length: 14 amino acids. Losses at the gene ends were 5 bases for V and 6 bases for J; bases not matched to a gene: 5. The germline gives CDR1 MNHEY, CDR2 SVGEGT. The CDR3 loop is CASSVAGDPNEQFF. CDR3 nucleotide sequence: TGTGCCAGCAGTGTAGCGGGAGACCCCAATGAGCAGTTCTTC.

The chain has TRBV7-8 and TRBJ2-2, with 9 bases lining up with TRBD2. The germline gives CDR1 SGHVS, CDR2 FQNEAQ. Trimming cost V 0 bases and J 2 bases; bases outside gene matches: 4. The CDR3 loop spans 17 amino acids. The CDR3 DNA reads TGTGCCAGCAGCTTAGCTGCGGGACTAGCCAACACCGGGGAGCTGTTTTTT. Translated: CASSLAAGLANTGELFF. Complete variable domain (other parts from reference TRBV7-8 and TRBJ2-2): GAGVSQSPRYKVAKRGQDVALRCDPISGHVSLFWYQQALGQGPEFLTYFQNEAQLDKSGLPSDRFFAERPEGSVSTLKIQRTQQEDSAVYLCASSLAAGLANTGELFFGEGSRLTVL.

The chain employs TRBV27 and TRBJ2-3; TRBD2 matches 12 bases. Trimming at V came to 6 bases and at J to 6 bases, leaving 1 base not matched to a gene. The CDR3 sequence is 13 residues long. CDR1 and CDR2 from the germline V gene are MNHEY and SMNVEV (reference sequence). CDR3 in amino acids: CASRTSGSDTQYF. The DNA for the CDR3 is TGTGCCAGCAGGACTAGCGGGAGTGATACGCAGTATTTT.

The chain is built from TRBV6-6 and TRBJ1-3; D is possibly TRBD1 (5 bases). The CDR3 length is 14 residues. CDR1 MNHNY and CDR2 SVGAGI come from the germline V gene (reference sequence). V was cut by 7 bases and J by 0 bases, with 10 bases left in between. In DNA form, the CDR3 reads TGTGCCAGCACCCCGGGGGGCTCTGGAAACACCATATATTTT. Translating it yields CASTPGGSGNTIYF.

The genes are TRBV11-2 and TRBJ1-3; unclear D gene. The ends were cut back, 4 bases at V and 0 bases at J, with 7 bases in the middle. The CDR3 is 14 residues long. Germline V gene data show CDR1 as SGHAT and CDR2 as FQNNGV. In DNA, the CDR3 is TGTGCCAGCAGCTATCGGGGCTCTGGAAACACCATATATTTT. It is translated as CASSYRGSGNTIYF.

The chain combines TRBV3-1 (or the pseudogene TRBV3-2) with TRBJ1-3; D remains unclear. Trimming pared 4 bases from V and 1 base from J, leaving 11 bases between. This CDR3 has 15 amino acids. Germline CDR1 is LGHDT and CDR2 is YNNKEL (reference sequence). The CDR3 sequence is CASSRPSGSGNTIYF. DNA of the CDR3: TGTGCCAGCAGCCGGCCCTCCGGGTCTGGAAACACCATATATTTT.

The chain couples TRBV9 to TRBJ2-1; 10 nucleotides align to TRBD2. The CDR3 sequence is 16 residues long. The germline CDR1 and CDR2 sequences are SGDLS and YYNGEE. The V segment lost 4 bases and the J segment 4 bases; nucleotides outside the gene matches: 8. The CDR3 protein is CASSTRLTSGYNEQFF. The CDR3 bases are TGTGCCAGCAGCACCCGACTGACTAGCGGGTACAATGAGCAGTTCTTC.

The chain's CDR3 is CASSQDITSGTLEQFF. The CDR3 nucleotides read TGTGCCAGCAGCCAAGATATAACTAGCGGGACGTTAGAGCAGTTCTTC. This chain joins TRBV4-2 and TRBJ2-1; 10 nucleotides match TRBD2. The CDR3 is 16 residues long. The J segment lost 10 bases and the V segment lost 0 bases, leaving 9 bases of the junction unmatched. Germline V CDR1 and CDR2: LGHNA, YNFKEQ.

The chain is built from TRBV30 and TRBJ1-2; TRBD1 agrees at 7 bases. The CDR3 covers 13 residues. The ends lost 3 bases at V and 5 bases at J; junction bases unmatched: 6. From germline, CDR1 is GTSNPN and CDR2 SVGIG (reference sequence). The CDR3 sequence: CAWRIDREYGYTF. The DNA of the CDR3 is TGTGCCTGGAGAATAGACAGGGAGTATGGCTACACCTTC.

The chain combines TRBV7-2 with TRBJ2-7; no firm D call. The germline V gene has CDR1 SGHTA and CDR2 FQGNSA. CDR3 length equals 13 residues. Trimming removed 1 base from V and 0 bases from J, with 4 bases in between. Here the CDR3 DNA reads TGTGCCAGCAGCTTAGGGCACTCCTACGAGCAGTACTTC. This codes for CASSLGHSYEQYF.

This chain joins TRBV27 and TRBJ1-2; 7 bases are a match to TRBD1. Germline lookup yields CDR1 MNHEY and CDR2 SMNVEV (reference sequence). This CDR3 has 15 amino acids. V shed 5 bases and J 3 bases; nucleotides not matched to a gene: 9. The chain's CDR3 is CASSQGGAGDYGYTF. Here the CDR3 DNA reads TGTGCCAGCAGTCAAGGGGGCGCCGGGGACTATGGCTACACCTTC.

This CDR3 reads CASSLGRVGQPQHF. As DNA, the CDR3 is TGTGCCAGCAGCTTGGGCAGGGTGGGTCAGCCCCAGCATTTT. The chain uses TRBV7-2 and TRBJ1-5, with a tentative D call TRBD1 (5 bases). The V end lost 3 bases, the J end lost 6 bases, and 12 bases lay between the germline ends. Germline lookup yields CDR1 SGHTA and CDR2 FQGNSA. This CDR3 region has 14 residues.

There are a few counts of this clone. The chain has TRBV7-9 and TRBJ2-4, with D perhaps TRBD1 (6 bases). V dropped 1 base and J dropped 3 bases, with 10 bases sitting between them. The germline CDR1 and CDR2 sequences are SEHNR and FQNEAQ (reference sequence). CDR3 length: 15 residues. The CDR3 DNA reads TGTGCCAGCAGCTTAGAGGCAGGGGTCAAAAACATTCAGTACTTC. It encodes CASSLEAGVKNIQYF. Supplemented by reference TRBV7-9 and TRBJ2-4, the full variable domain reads DTGVSQNPRHKITKRGQNVTFRCDPISEHNRLYWYRQTLGQGPEFLTYFQNEAQLEKSRLLSDRFSAERPKGSFSTLEIQRTEQGDSAMYLCASSLEAGVKNIQYFGAGTRLSVL.

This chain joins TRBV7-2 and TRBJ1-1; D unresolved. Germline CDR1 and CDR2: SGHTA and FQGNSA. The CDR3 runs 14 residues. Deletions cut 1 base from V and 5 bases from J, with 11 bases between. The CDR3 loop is CASSLVEGGTEAFF. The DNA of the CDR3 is TGTGCCAGCAGCTTAGTGGAGGGAGGGACTGAAGCTTTCTTT. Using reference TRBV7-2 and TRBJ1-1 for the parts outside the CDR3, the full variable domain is GAGVSQSPSNKVTEKGKDVELRCDPISGHTALYWYRQSLGQGLEFLIYFQGNSAPDKSGLPSDRFSAERTGGSVSTLTIQRTQQEDSAVYLCASSLVEGGTEAFFGQGTRLTVV.

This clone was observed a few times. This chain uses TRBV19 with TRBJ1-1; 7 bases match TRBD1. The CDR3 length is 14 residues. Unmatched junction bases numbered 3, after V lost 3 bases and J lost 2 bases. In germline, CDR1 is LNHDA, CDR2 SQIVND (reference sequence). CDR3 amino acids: CASSIDRANTEAFF. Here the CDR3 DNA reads TGTGCCAGTAGTATCGACAGGGCCAACACTGAAGCTTTCTTT.

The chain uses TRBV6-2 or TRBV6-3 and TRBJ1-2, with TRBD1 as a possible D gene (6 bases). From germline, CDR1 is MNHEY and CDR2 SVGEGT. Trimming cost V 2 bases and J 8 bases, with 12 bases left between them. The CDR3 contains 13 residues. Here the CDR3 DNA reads TGTGCCAGCAGTTACATTGGGGGCCGAGGCTACACCTTC. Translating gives CASSYIGGRGYTF.